The TCR beta chain under discussion was sequenced for a study of T cell responses to AZD1222 COVID-19 vaccine. Study-level results: The study found Spike-specific TCR breadth and depth rose after two AZD1222 doses.

For this clone: Its antigen is not identified.

The CDR3 totals 13 residues. The germline V gene has CDR1 MDHEN and CDR2 SYDVKM. This table comes from immunoSEQ multiplex PCR, and its TCRdb copy is limited to in-frame clones, with some not included. Counted here are some 110,000 clones, about 90% occurring once; the ten biggest clones make up 6.5% to 9%. This TCR was sampled from an adult in good health. V usage is TRBV28 and J usage is TRBJ1-2; D not certain. The sequences come from peripheral blood, collected on day 0 of AZD1222 vaccination. The CDR3 loop reads CAAWLTGLGGYTF. Here the CDR3 DNA reads TGTGCAGCGTGGCTGACGGGCCTCGGTGGCTACACCTTC.